Below, 28 T cell receptor beta chains from the same sample are listed, as sequenced in a study of T cell responses to AZD1222 COVID-19 vaccine. The data were produced by immunoSEQ multiplex PCR, yet TCRdb's version contains in-frame clones alone and is incomplete. The sample comprises about 140,000 clones, 91% of which are singletons, and about 7.5% rests with the top ten. The sample consisted of peripheral blood, taken 28 days after the second dose of the MenACWY control vaccine. Receptors were obtained from an adult who received the MenACWY meningococcal vaccine as a control.

This clone appeared once. The V call is TRBV19, the J call TRBJ1-2; D is ambiguous. The CDR3 is 16 residues long. Trimming left V 2 bases short and J 0 bases short, with 13 bases between. Germline-derived CDR1 and CDR2 are LNHDA and SQIVND (reference sequence). CDR3 amino acids: CASSIPRRASNYGYTF. CDR3 nucleotide sequence: TGTGCCAGTAGTATACCCCGGCGGGCTTCTAACTATGGCTACACCTTC.

V usage is TRBV11-2 and J usage is TRBJ1-4; no definite D call. Germline values: CDR1 SGHAT, CDR2 FQNNGV. This CDR3 region has 14 residues. V was shortened by 4 bases and J by 0 bases, with 6 bases between the two germline ends. CDR3 sequence reads: CASSSGATNEKLFF. The CDR3 DNA is TGTGCCAGCAGCTCCGGTGCAACTAATGAAAAACTGTTTTTT.

V gene TRBV6-2 or TRBV6-3 combines with J gene TRBJ1-5; D perhaps matches TRBD1 (5 bases). V lost 3 bases and J 7 bases, leaving 16 bases between the germline ends. Per germline, CDR1 MNHEY and CDR2 SVGEGT. The CDR3 has 15 residues. CDR3 amino acids: CASSYVAGAGQPQHF. The CDR3 nucleotides are TGTGCCAGCAGTTATGTCGCTGGGGCAGGACAGCCCCAGCATTTT.

This clone was recorded only once. The genes are TRBV7-2 and TRBJ2-7, with D possibly matching TRBD1 (5 bases). CDR3 length: 14 amino acids. With 5 bases removed from V and 0 bases from J, the gap between germline ends came to 11 bases. Germline V gene lookup returns CDR1 SGHTA and CDR2 FQGNSA. The chain's CDR3 is CASSTGRSSYEQYF. As DNA, the CDR3 is TGTGCCAGCAGCACAGGTCGTAGCTCCTACGAGCAGTACTTC.

The V gene is TRBV6-2 or TRBV6-3, the J gene TRBJ1-6; D gene uncertain. This CDR3 comprises 18 residues. Trimming took 0 bases from V and 7 from J, leaving 19 bases between them. Germline V gene lookup returns CDR1 MNHEY and CDR2 SVGEGT. CDR3 sequence: CASSYSTDGFRNNSPLHF. In DNA, the CDR3 is TGTGCCAGCAGTTACTCAACGGACGGATTCCGCAACAATTCACCCCTCCACTTT.

The gene calls are TRBV27 and TRBJ1-6, with 7 bases aligning to TRBD1. V gave up 2 bases and J gave up 6 bases; unmatched junction bases: 10. Germline-derived CDR1 and CDR2 are MNHEY and SMNVEV (reference sequence). This CDR3 contains 17 residues. The DNA for the CDR3 is TGTGCCAGCAGTTTAGACCCGACAGGGTCTTTTAATTCACCCCTCCACTTT. Protein sequence: CASSLDPTGSFNSPLHF.

The chain employs TRBV28 and TRBJ2-7; D remains unclear. Trimming removed 3 bases from V and 3 bases from J, with 3 bases in between. This CDR3 is built from 11 residues. Per germline, CDR1 MDHEN and CDR2 SYDVKM. CDR3 amino acids: CASSLIYEQYF. The CDR3 DNA follows: TGTGCCAGCAGTTTGATCTACGAGCAGTACTTC.

V gene TRBV4-3 combines with J gene TRBJ2-7; TRBD2 matches at 10 bases. The CDR3 consists of 15 residues. Trimming removed 2 bases from V and 4 bases from J; junction bases left unmatched: 5. From germline, CDR1 is LGHNA and CDR2 YSLEER. In DNA form, the CDR3 reads TGCGCCAGCAGCCAATCCACTAGCGGGGTTTACGAGCAGTACTTC. Translating it yields CASSQSTSGVYEQYF.

The rearrangement joins TRBV9 to TRBJ1-2; TRBD1 agrees at 8 bases. Germline CDR1 reads SGDLS; CDR2 reads YYNGEE. V gave up 5 bases and J gave up 8 bases; unmatched junction bases: 14. The CDR3 totals 15 residues. CDR3 DNA: TGTGCCAGCAGGGGGGTAGGTGGACAGGGAAACGGCTACACCTTC. This codes for CASRGVGGQGNGYTF.

CDR3 protein: CASSQVRPAGGVPNEQFF. The CDR3 bases are TGTGCCAGCAGCCAAGTCCGTCCGGCAGGGGGTGTTCCCAATGAGCAGTTCTTC. The rearrangement links TRBV3-1 (or the pseudogene TRBV3-2) to TRBJ2-1, with TRBD1 identical over 7 bases. Germline V gene sequence: CDR1 LGHDT, CDR2 YNNKEL (reference sequence). J lost 6 bases, V lost 1 base, and 15 bases had no gene match. There are 18 residues in the CDR3.

This clone was recorded once. The chain combines TRBV28 with TRBJ2-1, with TRBD2 matching 8 bases. The V gene end was trimmed by 10 bases and the J gene end by 1 base; junction bases not matched to a gene: 9. Per the germline V gene, CDR1 is MDHEN and CDR2 is SYDVKM. The CDR3 consists of 15 residues. CDR3 sequence reads: CATALASGSYNEQFF. The CDR3 DNA sequence: TGTGCCACCGCACTGGCTAGCGGGTCCTACAATGAGCAGTTCTTC.

The chain recombines TRBV7-2 with TRBJ2-1; D perhaps matches TRBD2 (6 bases). V shed 0 bases and J shed 6 bases, with 12 bases lying between them. The CDR3 has 15 residues. Germline V gene lookup returns CDR1 SGHTA and CDR2 FQGNSA. Here the CDR3 DNA reads TGTGCCAGCAGCTTAGCCGGGACTCGGCCCAATGAGCAGTTCTTC. It codes for CASSLAGTRPNEQFF.

The V gene is TRBV4-3, the J gene TRBJ2-7; D is perhaps TRBD1 (5 bases). Germline CDR1 and CDR2: LGHNA and YSLEER. This CDR3 is 18 amino acids long. Trimming took off 1 base at V and 0 bases at J, with 19 bases between the two ends. CDR3 sequence (DNA): TGCGCCAGCAGCCAAGGGTCCGTGGGGCCGAGGAGCTCCTACGAGCAGTACTTC. The encoded protein is CASSQGSVGPRSSYEQYF.

The V and J genes are TRBV5-5 and TRBJ2-1; D ambiguous. CDR1 and CDR2 from the germline V gene are SGHKS and YYEKEE (reference sequence). CDR3 length: 13 residues. Trimming shortened V by 1 base and J by 13 bases, and 15 bases separated the two germline ends. DNA for the CDR3: TGTGCCAGCAGCTTGTTTCAGGACCCCCCTCAGTTCTTC. The encoded protein is CASSLFQDPPQFF.

CDR3 in DNA: TGTGCCAGCAGCGTAGCATCCCAGGGCGGTTCACCCCTCCACTTT. Translation gives CASSVASQGGSPLHF. V is TRBV9 and J is TRBJ1-6; tentatively, D is TRBD1 (5 bases). Trimming removed 0 bases at V and 9 bases at J, with 13 bases between. This CDR3 has 15 amino acids. The germline V gene has CDR1 SGDLS and CDR2 YYNGEE.

V usage is TRBV6-5 and J usage is TRBJ1-4; D is undetermined. Germline loops: CDR1 MNHEY, CDR2 SVGAGI. The germline V and J ends were trimmed by 7 bases and 7 bases, with 7 bases remaining between them. This CDR3 is built from 11 residues. CDR3 coding DNA: TGTGCCAGCAAATTGGGTGAAAAACTGTTTTTT. It specifies CASKLGEKLFF.

This chain connects TRBV10-3 to TRBJ2-1, with a possible D match to TRBD1 (6 bases). The CDR3 loop spans 13 amino acids. CDR1 is ENHRY, CDR2 SYGVKD, per germline. The V gene lost 6 bases and the J gene lost 8 bases, with 14 bases spanning the gap. The CDR3 here is CAIRGALGDEQFF. The DNA for the CDR3 is TGTGCCATCAGGGGGGCCCTTGGAGATGAGCAGTTCTTC.

This clone has only one observation. V is TRBV5-1 and J is TRBJ1-2; 7 bases align to TRBD1. Per the germline V gene, CDR1 is SGHRS and CDR2 is YFSETQ. V was clipped by 0 bases and J by 3 bases; unmatched bases: 5. The CDR3 loop spans 15 amino acids. The CDR3 DNA sequence: TGCGCCAGCAGCTTGGGGGGACAGTCGCACTATGGCTACACCTTC. This sequence encodes CASSLGGQSHYGYTF.

The chain combines TRBV5-1 with TRBJ1-2; tentatively, D is TRBD1 (5 bases). This CDR3 region has 16 residues. Per the germline V gene, CDR1 is SGHRS and CDR2 is YFSETQ. Deletions cut 3 bases from V and 6 bases from J, with 21 bases between. This CDR3 reads CASSSELGGARDGYTF. CDR3 in DNA: TGCGCCAGCAGCTCCGAACTGGGAGGGGCCAGGGATGGCTACACCTTC. The whole variable domain, filled in from reference TRBV5-1 and TRBJ1-2, reads KAGVTQTPRYLIKTRGQQVTLSCSPISGHRSVSWYQQTPGQGLQFLFEYFSETQRNKGNFPGRFSGRQFSNSRSEMNVSTLELGDSALYLCASSSELGGARDGYTFGSGTRLTVV.

The V gene is TRBV5-1, the J gene TRBJ2-5; the D is unclear. The germline V gene has CDR1 SGHRS and CDR2 YFSETQ. The length of the CDR3 is 12 residues. Trimming took 0 bases from V and 5 from J, leaving 5 bases between them. CDR3 region: CASSLARETQYF. The CDR3 DNA reads as TGCGCCAGCAGCTTGGCCAGGGAGACCCAGTACTTC.

The chain carries TRBV28 and TRBJ1-5; 8 bases are a match to TRBD1. The length of the CDR3 is 15 residues. V dropped 7 bases and J dropped 2; count of bases not matched to a gene: 7. The V gene's germline CDR1 is MDHEN and CDR2 SYDVKM. CDR3 residues: CASTPGGAGNQPQHF. The CDR3 bases are TGTGCCAGCACCCCAGGGGGCGCCGGCAATCAGCCCCAGCATTTT.

V is TRBV5-4 and J is TRBJ2-1; no clear D gene. This CDR3 is 13 amino acids long. Germline V gene sequence: CDR1 SGHNT, CDR2 YYREEE (reference sequence). Trimming took 0 bases from V and 10 from J, leaving 11 bases between them. CDR3: CASSLESMLEQFF. The CDR3 DNA reads as TGTGCCAGCAGCTTGGAATCAATGCTAGAGCAGTTCTTC.

The CDR3 here is CSVEGWGEMYYEQYF. As DNA, the CDR3 is TGCAGCGTTGAAGGGTGGGGAGAGATGTACTACGAGCAGTACTTC. The chain couples TRBV29-1 to TRBJ2-7; D perhaps matches TRBD2 (5 bases). In germline, CDR1 is SQVTM, CDR2 ANQGSEA. The CDR3 runs to 15 residues. V lost 1 base and J lost 3, with 16 bases in between.

This chain links TRBV11-1 with TRBJ1-1; TRBD1 aligns across 8 bases. Per germline, CDR1 SGHAT and CDR2 FQDESV (reference sequence). With V trimmed by 5 bases and J by 5 bases, 10 bases remained unmatched. The CDR3 runs to 15 residues. The DNA of the CDR3 is TGTGCCAGCAGCCCCCAGGGGGCATGGTGGACTGAAGCTTTCTTT. Translating gives CASSPQGAWWTEAFF.

This chain uses TRBV7-2 with TRBJ2-7; D unclear. From germline, CDR1 is SGHTA and CDR2 FQGNSA. Trimming left V 3 bases short and J 3 bases short, with 24 bases between. The CDR3 loop spans 18 amino acids. The CDR3 DNA is TGTGCCAGCAGCTTTCCCGGACGGCCAGTCTCTCAGAACTACGAGCAGTACTTC. Its translation: CASSFPGRPVSQNYEQYF. The variable domain in full, completed from reference TRBV7-2 and TRBJ2-7, reads GAGVSQSPSNKVTEKGKDVELRCDPISGHTALYWYRQSLGQGLEFLIYFQGNSAPDKSGLPSDRFSAERTGGSVSTLTIQRTQQEDSAVYLCASSFPGRPVSQNYEQYFGPGTRLTVT.

The V call is TRBV18, the J call TRBJ2-7; the D gene is possibly TRBD1 (5 bases). Trimming stripped 2 bases from V and 6 bases from J, with 14 bases between. This CDR3 region has 14 residues. Germline loops: CDR1 KGHSH, CDR2 LQKENI. CDR3 nucleotides: TGTGCCAGCTCACCATCTTCCAGGGCAGGCGAGCAGTACTTC. Translating gives CASSPSSRAGEQYF.

V usage is TRBV7-8 and J usage is TRBJ1-2, with D unresolved. The CDR3 extends over 13 amino acids. Trimming left V 2 bases short and J 8 bases short, with 12 bases between. Germline V CDR1 and CDR2: SGHVS, FQNEAQ. The CDR3 nucleotides are TGTGCCAGCAGCTTAAGTACAGTCAGCGGCTACACCTTC. Its translation: CASSLSTVSGYTF.

A remark on this clone: The DNA is omitted, as the CDR3 cannot be located on it reliably, and the CDR3 follows TCRdb's listing. The chain carries TRBV19 and TRBJ2-2; the table's D call TRBD2 went unverified against the DNA. In germline, CDR1 is LNHDA, CDR2 SQIVND (reference sequence). The CDR3 is 15 amino acids long, termini counted. This chain's CDR3 is CATAARGASSGELFF.